The source of this TCR beta chain is a study of response to subunit inactivated influenza vaccine. The germline CDR1 and CDR2 sequences are MNHNY and SVGAGI (reference sequence). The CDR3 covers 13 residues. Trimming cost V 9 bases and J 6 bases, with 18 bases left between them. TCRdb independently ran MiXCR on the RT-PCR reads; one entry per CDR3 protein. The sample shows about 700,000 distinct CDR3 sequences, 14% of them seen only once. This rearrangement joins TRBV6-6 to TRBJ2-7; D is perhaps TRBD2 (5 bases). The TCR originated in a man aged 50 or older who received an inactivated influenza vaccine. Sequencing was performed on PBMCs from blood, taken around two weeks before vaccination. The chain's CDR3 is CASTGNPYAEQYF. The CDR3, as DNA: TGTGCCAGTACCGGGAACCCATACGCCGAGCAGTACTTC.